The 5 T cell receptor beta chains in this list originate from one sample, sequenced in a study of shared clonotypes between healthy human individuals. The protocol was immunoSEQ multiplex PCR, while the TCRdb copy is restricted to in-frame clones and leaves out a portion. This sample has about 1.1 million clones; around three quarters occur once, and the top ten carry roughly 0.9%. Sample: memory CD4+ T cells from PBMCs. Subset defined: CD45RA-negative fraction. The receptors derive from a man in his late teens or twenties in good health. Some clones in this sample may be carry-over from other donors' samples.

This chain joins TRBV15 and TRBJ1-1; D not resolved. CDR1 and CDR2 from the germline V gene are LNHNV and YYDKDF (reference sequence). The V and J ends lost 8 bases and 4 bases respectively, with 17 bases between them. The CDR3 consists of 14 residues. The CDR3 sequence: CATRSGRVATEAFF. Written as DNA, the CDR3 is TGTGCCACCCGAAGTGGGAGAGTGGCCACTGAAGCTTTCTTT.

CDR3 DNA sequence: TGCGCCAGCAGCTTTGGACGGTCCCCCCAGCAAAACACTGAAGCTTTCTTT. The encoded protein is CASSFGRSPQQNTEAFF. The chain is built from TRBV5-1 and TRBJ1-1; D is uncertain. Trimming removed 2 bases from V and 2 bases from J, with 19 bases in between. Germline V gives CDR1 SGHRS, CDR2 YFSETQ. The CDR3 runs to 17 residues.

As concerns this clone: The same CDR3 can be traced to other DNA sequences in this sample. The CDR3 sequence: CASSPDQETQYF. The CDR3 DNA sequence: TGTGCCAGCTCACCAGACCAAGAGACCCAGTACTTC. The gene calls are TRBV18 and TRBJ2-5, with unresolved D. Trimming left V 2 bases short and J 0 bases short, with 1 base between. This CDR3 contains 12 residues. The germline V gene has CDR1 KGHSH and CDR2 LQKENI.

V gene TRBV6-1 combines with J gene TRBJ2-5; D gene unclear. This CDR3 contains 16 residues. Germline CDR1 reads MNHNS; CDR2 reads SASEGT. Trimming pared 0 bases from V and 2 bases from J, leaving 13 bases between. CDR3: CASSEAVRATQETQYF. The CDR3 nucleotides read TGTGCCAGCAGTGAAGCCGTCCGGGCCACTCAAGAGACCCAGTACTTC.

This clone was found a few times. This sequence joins TRBV27 and TRBJ2-5, with D perhaps matching TRBD2 (7 bases). This CDR3 contains 13 residues. In germline, CDR1 is MNHEY, CDR2 SMNVEV (reference sequence). V was trimmed by 2 bases and J by 13 bases, leaving 17 bases between them. CDR3 sequence reads: CASSLRLGGAPYF. The DNA for the CDR3 is TGTGCCAGCAGTTTACGGCTGGGGGGGGCCCCGTACTTC.